The clone carrying this T cell receptor beta chain has a count of ten or more. Its antigen is as yet unknown. An absence of ophthalmopathy progression within 18 months meant stable Graves' hyperthyroidism. Thyroid ultrasound, orbital computed tomography, clinical symptoms, and serum thyroxine and TRAb underpinned diagnoses. It was RNA transcripts that yielded the amplified TCR beta CDR3 regions. The TCR CDR3 was amplified in a first-round RT-PCR using the HTBI primer set. MiXCR was run by TCRdb on the multiplex PCR reads, yielding one entry per CDR3 protein. In the table there are about 480,000 distinct CDR3 sequences, 13% to 15% of which are singletons. The data were obtained in a study of T cells in Graves' hyperthyroidism and ophthalmopathy. CDR1 MNHNS and CDR2 SASEGT come from the germline V gene. CDR3 length: 15 residues. The germline V and J ends were trimmed by 2 bases and 7 bases, with 15 bases remaining between them.

Whole-study results and caveats: Within blood appeared most thyroid clonotypes that had expanded above 0.001.

The TCR sequence derives from a woman aged 18-29 years with Graves' hyperthyroidism. This chain uses TRBV6-1 with TRBJ1-3, with unresolved D. Input material: blood. The CDR3 DNA reads TGTGCCAGCAGTGAAAGGTGGCCGAGGCAGAACACCATATATTTT. Its translation is CASSERWPRQNTIYF.